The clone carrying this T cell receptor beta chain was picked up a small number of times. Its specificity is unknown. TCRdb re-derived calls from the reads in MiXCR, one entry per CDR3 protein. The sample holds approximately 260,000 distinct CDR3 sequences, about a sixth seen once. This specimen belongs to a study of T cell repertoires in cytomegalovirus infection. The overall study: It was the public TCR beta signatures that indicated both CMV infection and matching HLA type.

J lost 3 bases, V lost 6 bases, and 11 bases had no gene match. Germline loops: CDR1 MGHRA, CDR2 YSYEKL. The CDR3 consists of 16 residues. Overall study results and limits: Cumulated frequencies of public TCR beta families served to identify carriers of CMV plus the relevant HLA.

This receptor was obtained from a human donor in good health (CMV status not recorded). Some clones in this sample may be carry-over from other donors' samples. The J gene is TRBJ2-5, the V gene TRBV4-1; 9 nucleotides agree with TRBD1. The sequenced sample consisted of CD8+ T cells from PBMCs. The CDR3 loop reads CASRGPGTGKKETQYF. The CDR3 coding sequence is TGCGCCAGCAGGGGACCCGGGACAGGGAAAAAAGAGACCCAGTACTTC.